Only a few counts were recorded for the clone carrying this TCR beta chain. What it recognizes is unknown. Each of the sorted populations had a purity greater than 95%. This entry comes from a study of beta chain features in type 1 diabetes. Study conclusions and caveats: Diminished insertions and augmented deletions at VDJ junctions characterized type 1 diabetes patients.

CDR1 is GTSNPN, CDR2 SVGIG, per germline (reference sequence). This CDR3 has 12 amino acids. Isolated RNA was reverse transcribed in full, so expressed TCRB transcripts were sequenced. Assay: immunoSEQ multiplex PCR; the TCRdb copy retains only in-frame clones and omits some. Found here are some 150,000 clones, more than 9% of them singletons; the top ten hold 1.3%. The sequenced sample consisted of naive CD4+ T cells from blood. The chain couples TRBV30 to TRBJ2-5, with a weak D call TRBD2 (6 bases). The J call is doubtful: the DNA matches TRBJ2-7 better. The TCR was taken from a man between 18 and 29 years old in good health. Here the CDR3 DNA reads TGTGCCTGGAGTGTAAGCGGGTACGAGCAGTACTTC. Its protein is CAWSVSGYEQYF.